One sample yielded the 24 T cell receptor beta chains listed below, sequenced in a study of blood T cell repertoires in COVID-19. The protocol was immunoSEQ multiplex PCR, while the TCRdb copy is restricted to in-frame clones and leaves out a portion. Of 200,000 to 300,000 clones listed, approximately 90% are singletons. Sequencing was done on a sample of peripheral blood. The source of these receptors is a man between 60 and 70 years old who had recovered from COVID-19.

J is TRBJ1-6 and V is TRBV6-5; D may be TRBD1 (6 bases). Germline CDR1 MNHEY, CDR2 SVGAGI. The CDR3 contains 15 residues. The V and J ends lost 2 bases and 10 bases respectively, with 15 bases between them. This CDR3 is CASSYRGGQYSPLHF. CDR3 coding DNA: TGTGCCAGCAGTTACAGGGGGGGCCAGTACTCACCCCTCCACTTT.

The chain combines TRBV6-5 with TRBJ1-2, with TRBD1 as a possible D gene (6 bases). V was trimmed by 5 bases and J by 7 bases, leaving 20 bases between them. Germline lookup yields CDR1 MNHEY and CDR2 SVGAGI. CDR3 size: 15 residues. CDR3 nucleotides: TGTGCCAGCAGTCCCGACCCGCCGGGAGGGGGTGGCTACACCTTC. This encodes CASSPDPPGGGGYTF.

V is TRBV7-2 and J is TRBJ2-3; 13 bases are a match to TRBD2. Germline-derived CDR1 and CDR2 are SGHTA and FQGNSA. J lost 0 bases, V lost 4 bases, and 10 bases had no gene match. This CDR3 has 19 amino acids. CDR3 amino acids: CASSSGLAGVIASTDTQYF. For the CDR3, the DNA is TGTGCCAGCAGCTCCGGACTAGCGGGGGTTATTGCTAGCACAGATACGCAGTATTTT.

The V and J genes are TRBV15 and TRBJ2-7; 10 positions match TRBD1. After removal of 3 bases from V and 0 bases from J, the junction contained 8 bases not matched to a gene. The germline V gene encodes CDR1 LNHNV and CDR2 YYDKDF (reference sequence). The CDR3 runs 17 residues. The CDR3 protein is CATSSMPGQGSSYEQYF. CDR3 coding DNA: TGTGCCACCAGCAGTATGCCGGGACAGGGGAGCTCCTACGAGCAGTACTTC.

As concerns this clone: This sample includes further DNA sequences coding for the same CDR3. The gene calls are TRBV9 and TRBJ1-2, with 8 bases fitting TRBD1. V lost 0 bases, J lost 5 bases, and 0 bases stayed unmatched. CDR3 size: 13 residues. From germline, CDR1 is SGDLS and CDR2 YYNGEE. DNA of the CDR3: TGTGCCAGCAGCGTAGGACAGGGGTATGGCTACACCTTC. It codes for CASSVGQGYGYTF. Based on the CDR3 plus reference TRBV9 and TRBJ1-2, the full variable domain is DSGVTQTPKHLITATGQRVTLRCSPRSGDLSVYWYQQSLDQGLQFLIQYYNGEERAKGNILERFSAQQFPDLHSELNLSSLELGDSALYFCASSVGQGYGYTFGSGTRLTVV.

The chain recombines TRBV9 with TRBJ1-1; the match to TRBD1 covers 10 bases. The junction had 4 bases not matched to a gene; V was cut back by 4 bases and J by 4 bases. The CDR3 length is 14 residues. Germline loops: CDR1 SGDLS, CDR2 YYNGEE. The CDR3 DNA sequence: TGTGCCAGCAGCATGACAGGGGGCGGCACTGAAGCTTTCTTT. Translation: CASSMTGGGTEAFF. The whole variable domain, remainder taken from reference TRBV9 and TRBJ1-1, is DSGVTQTPKHLITATGQRVTLRCSPRSGDLSVYWYQQSLDQGLQFLIQYYNGEERAKGNILERFSAQQFPDLHSELNLSSLELGDSALYFCASSMTGGGTEAFFGQGTRLTVV.

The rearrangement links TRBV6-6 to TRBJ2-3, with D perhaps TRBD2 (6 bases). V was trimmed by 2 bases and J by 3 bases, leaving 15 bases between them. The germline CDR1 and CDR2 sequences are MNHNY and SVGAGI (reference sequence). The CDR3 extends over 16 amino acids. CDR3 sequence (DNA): TGTGCCAGCAGTTACCCGGGAGTACGGACTACAGATACGCAGTATTTT. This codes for CASSYPGVRTTDTQYF.

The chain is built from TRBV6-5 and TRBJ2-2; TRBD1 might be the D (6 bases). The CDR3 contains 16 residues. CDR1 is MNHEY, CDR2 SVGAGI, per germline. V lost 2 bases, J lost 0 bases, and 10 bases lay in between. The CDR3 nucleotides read TGTGCCAGCAGTTACGGGGCAGGGGCGAACACCGGGGAGCTGTTTTTT. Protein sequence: CASSYGAGANTGELFF.

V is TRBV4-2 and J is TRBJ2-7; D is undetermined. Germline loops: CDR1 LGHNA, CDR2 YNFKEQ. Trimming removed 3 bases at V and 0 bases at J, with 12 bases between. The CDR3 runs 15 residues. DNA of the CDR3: TGTGCCAGCAGCCATCTCCGAGGCGTCTCCTACGAGCAGTACTTC. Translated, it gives CASSHLRGVSYEQYF.

The CDR3 nucleotides read TGTGCCAGCAGTTACACAGGGGGGAGAACTGAAGCTTTCTTT. Protein: CASSYTGGRTEAFF. The chain recombines TRBV3-1 (or the pseudogene TRBV3-2) with TRBJ1-1; TRBD1 matches 8 bases. Per germline, CDR1 LGHDT and CDR2 YNNKEL (reference sequence). With V trimmed by 6 bases and J by 5 bases, 8 bases remained unmatched. The CDR3 loop spans 14 amino acids.

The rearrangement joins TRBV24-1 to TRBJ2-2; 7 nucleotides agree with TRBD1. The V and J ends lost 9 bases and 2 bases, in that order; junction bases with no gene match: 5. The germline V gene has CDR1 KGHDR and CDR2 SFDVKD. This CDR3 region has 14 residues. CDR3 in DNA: TGTGCCACCGGGCGACAGGGAAACACCGGGGAGCTGTTTTTT. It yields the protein CATGRQGNTGELFF.

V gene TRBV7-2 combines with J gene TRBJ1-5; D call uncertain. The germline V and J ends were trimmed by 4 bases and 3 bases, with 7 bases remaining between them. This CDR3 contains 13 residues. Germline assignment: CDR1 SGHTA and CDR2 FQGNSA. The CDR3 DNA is TGTGCCAGCAGCTCGCGATCCAATCAGCCCCAGCATTTT. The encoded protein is CASSSRSNQPQHF.

The CDR3 region has the DNA TGTGCCAGCAGCTTGCTAGCGGGGGGGCCCCCAGATACGCAGTATTTT. It is translated as CASSLLAGGPPDTQYF. The J gene is TRBJ2-3, the V gene TRBV7-2, with 12 positions matching TRBD2. Trimming cost V 3 bases and J 4 bases; bases outside gene matches: 5. Germline CDR1 reads SGHTA; CDR2 reads FQGNSA. CDR3 length: 16 residues. The variable domain in full, completed from reference TRBV7-2 and TRBJ2-3, reads GAGVSQSPSNKVTEKGKDVELRCDPISGHTALYWYRQSLGQGLEFLIYFQGNSAPDKSGLPSDRFSAERTGGSVSTLTIQRTQQEDSAVYLCASSLLAGGPPDTQYFGPGTRLTVL.

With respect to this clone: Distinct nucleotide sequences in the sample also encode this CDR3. This CDR3 is CASSSGTGGSGYTF. In DNA, the CDR3 is TGCGCCAGCAGCTCTGGGACAGGAGGCTCTGGCTACACCTTC. The V call is TRBV5-1, the J call TRBJ1-2, with TRBD1 matching 8 bases. The germline gives CDR1 SGHRS, CDR2 YFSETQ. The junction had 8 bases not matched to a gene; V was cut back by 3 bases and J by 7 bases. CDR3 size: 14 residues.

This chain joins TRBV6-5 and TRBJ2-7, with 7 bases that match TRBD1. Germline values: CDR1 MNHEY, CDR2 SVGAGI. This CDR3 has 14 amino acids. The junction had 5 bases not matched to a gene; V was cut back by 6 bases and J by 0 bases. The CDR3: CASSPRDSSYEQYF. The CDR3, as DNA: TGTGCCAGCAGCCCCAGGGACAGCTCCTACGAGCAGTACTTC.

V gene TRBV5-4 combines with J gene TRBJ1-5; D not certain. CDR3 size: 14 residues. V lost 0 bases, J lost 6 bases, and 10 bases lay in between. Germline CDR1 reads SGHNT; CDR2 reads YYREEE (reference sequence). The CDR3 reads CASSLAGVSQPQHF. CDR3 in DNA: TGTGCCAGCAGCTTGGCCGGGGTGAGTCAGCCCCAGCATTTT.

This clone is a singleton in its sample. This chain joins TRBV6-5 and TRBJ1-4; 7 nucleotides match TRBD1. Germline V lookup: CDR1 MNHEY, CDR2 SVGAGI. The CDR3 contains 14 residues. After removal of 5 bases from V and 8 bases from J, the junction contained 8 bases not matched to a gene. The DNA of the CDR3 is TGTGCCAGCAGTAAGCGACAGGGTCGGGAAAAACTGTTTTTT. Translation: CASSKRQGREKLFF.

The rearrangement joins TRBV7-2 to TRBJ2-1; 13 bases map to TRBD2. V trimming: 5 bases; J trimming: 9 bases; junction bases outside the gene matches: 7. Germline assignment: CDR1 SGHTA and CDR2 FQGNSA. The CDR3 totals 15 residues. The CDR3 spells CASSLRLAGGGEQFF. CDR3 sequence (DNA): TGTGCCAGCAGCCTACGACTAGCGGGGGGCGGTGAGCAGTTCTTC.

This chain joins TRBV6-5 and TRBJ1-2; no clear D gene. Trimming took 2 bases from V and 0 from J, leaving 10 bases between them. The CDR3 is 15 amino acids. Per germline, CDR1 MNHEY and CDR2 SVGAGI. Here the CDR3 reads CASSYSWATNYGYTF. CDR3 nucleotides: TGTGCCAGCAGTTACAGCTGGGCCACTAACTATGGCTACACCTTC.

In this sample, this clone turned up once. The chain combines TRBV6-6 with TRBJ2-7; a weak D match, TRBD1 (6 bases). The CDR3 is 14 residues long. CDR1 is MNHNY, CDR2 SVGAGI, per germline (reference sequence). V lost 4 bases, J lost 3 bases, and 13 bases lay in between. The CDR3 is CASSSHREVYEQYF. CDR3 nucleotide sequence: TGTGCCAGCAGTTCCCACAGGGAAGTCTACGAGCAGTACTTC.

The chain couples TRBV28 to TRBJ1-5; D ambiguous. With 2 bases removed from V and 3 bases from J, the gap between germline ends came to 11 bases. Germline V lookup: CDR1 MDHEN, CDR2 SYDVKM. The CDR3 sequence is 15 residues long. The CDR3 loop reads CASSLTAGLNQPQHF. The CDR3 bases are TGTGCCAGCAGTTTAACGGCAGGTCTCAATCAGCCCCAGCATTTT.

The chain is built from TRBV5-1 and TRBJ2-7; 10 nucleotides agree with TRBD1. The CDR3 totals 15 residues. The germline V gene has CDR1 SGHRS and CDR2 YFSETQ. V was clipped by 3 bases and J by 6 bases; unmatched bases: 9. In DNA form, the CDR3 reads TGCGCCAGCAGCTCCTACGGGGGGACAGGGGCCGAGCAGTACTTC. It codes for CASSSYGGTGAEQYF.

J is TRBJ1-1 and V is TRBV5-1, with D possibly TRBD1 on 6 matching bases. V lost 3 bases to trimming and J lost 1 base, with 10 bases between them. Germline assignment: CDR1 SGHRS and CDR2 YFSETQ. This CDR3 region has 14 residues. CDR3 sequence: CASSSGGANTEAFF. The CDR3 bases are TGCGCCAGCAGCTCCGGGGGGGCGAACACTGAAGCTTTCTTT.

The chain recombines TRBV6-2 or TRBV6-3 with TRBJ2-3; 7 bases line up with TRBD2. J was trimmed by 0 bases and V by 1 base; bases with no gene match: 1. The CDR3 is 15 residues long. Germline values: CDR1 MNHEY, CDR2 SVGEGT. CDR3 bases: TGTGCCAGCAGTTACTTGGGGGGGAGCACAGATACGCAGTATTTT. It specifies CASSYLGGSTDTQYF.